The T cell receptor beta chain under discussion was sequenced for a study of T cells in Graves' hyperthyroidism and ophthalmopathy. Study summary: Peripheral blood was drawn at first diagnosis, prior to all treatment.

Regions amplified from RNA transcripts were the TCR beta CDR3 regions. A set of HTBI primers served as the primers for a first-round RT-PCR of the TCR CDR3. TCRdb reanalysed the multiplex PCR reads using MiXCR and keeps one entry per CDR3 protein. The repertoire consists of fewer than 550,000 distinct CDR3 sequences, with 15% to 19% occurring once and the leading ten covering 7.5% to 9%. Clinical symptoms, serum thyroxine, TRAb, thyroid ultrasound and orbital computed tomography established diagnosis. It was 8 to 10 ml of fresh peripheral blood that supplied the PBMCs. V trimming: 5 bases; J trimming: 6 bases; junction bases outside the gene matches: 8. Germline CDR1 reads WSHSY; CDR2 reads SAAADI. This CDR3 has 14 amino acids. This clonotype was counted a single time.

Source material: blood. The sequence was obtained from a woman under 30 with Graves' hyperthyroidism. The V gene is TRBV10-2, the J gene TRBJ1-1, with TRBD1 matching over 8 bases. The CDR3 protein is CASSSLDRAAEAFF. The CDR3 bases are TGCGCCAGCAGTTCATTGGACAGGGCTGCTGAAGCTTTCTTT.